Listed here are 2 T cell receptor beta chains from one sample, sequenced in a study of blood T cell repertoires in COVID-19. Assay used: immunoSEQ multiplex PCR; TCRdb lists only in-frame clones, some missing. The top ten clones hold approximately 2.9% of a sample with about 310,000 clones, 85% to 90% of them seen once. The sequencing input was peripheral blood. Every receptor here comes from a woman aged 25-40 years with COVID-19, enrolled during active disease.

V usage is TRBV2 and J usage is TRBJ1-5; no firm D call. The CDR3 contains 14 residues. Trimming shortened V by 7 bases and J by 2 bases, and 12 bases separated the two germline ends. Looked up from germline, CDR1 is SNHLY and CDR2 is FYNNEI. CDR3 in amino acids: CASNAGYGNQPQHF. In DNA, the CDR3 is TGTGCCAGCAATGCGGGGTATGGCAATCAGCCCCAGCATTTT.

The chain combines TRBV11-3 with TRBJ2-2; D is undetermined. The V gene lost 1 base and the J gene lost 8 bases, with 8 bases spanning the gap. The germline gives CDR1 SGHNT, CDR2 YENEEA. This CDR3 is 13 amino acids long. The CDR3 DNA reads as TGTGCCAGCAGCTTAGTATTCGGGGGGGAGCTGTTTTTT. It translates to CASSLVFGGELFF.